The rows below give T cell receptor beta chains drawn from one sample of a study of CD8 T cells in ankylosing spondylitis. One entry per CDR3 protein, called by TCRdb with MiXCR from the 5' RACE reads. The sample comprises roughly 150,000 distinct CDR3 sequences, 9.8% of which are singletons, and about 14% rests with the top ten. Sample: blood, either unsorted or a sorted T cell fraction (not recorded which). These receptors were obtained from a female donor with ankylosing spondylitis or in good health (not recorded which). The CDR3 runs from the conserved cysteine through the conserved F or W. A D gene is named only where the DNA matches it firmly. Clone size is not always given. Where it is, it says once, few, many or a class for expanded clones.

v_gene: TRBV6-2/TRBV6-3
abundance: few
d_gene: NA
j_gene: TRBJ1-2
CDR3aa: CASSYSGQNYGYTF
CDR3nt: TGTGCCAGCAGTTACTCAGGACAGAACTATGGCTACACCTTC

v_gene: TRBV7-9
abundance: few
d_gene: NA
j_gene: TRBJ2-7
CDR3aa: CASSYEPYEQYF
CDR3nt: TGTGCCAGCAGCTACGAGCCTTACGAGCAGTACTTC

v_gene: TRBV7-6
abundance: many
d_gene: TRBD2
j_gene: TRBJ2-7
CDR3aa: CASSSYLAGGGGEQYF
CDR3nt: TGTGCCAGCAGCTCCTACTTAGCGGGAGGTGGAGGGGAGCAGTACTTC

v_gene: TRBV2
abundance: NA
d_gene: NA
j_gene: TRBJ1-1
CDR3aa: CASRGLSPGF
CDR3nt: TGTGCCAGCAGGGGGCTGTCCCCGGGATTT

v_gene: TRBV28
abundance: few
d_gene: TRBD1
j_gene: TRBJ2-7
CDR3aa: CASSLGQGAFYEQYF
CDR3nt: TGTGCCAGCAGTTTAGGTCAGGGGGCTTTTTACGAGCAGTACTTC

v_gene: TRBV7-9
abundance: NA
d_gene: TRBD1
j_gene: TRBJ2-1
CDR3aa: CAGSSPEKGARNEQFF
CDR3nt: TGTGCCGGCAGCTCCCCGGAGAAGGGGGCTAGGAATGAGCAGTTCTTC

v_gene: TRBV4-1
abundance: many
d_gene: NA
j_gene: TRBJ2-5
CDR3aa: CASSQVATSEETQYF
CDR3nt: TGCGCCAGCAGCCAAGTTGCGACTAGTGAAGAGACCCAGTACTTC

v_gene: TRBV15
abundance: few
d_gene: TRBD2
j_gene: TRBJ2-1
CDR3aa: CATSRDRGRGNNEQFF
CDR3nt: TGTGCCACCAGCAGAGATCGCGGGAGGGGTAACAATGAGCAGTTCTTC

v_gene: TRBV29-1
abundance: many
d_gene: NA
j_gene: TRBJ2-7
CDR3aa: CSVESPYEQYF
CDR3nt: TGCAGCGTTGAATCCCCGTACGAGCAGTACTTC

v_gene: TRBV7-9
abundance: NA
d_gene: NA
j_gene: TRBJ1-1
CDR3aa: CASSDDRKGQTEAFF
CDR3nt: TGTGCCAGCAGCGATGACAGGAAAGGACAGACTGAAGCTTTCTTT

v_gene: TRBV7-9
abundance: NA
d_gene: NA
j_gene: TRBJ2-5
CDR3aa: CASSSPGGTTNQETQYF
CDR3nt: TGTGCCAGCAGCTCCCCAGGGGGGACAACCAACCAAGAGACCCAGTACTTC

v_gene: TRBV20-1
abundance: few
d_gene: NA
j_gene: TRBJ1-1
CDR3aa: CSARDLGLPWFEAFF
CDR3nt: TGCAGTGCTAGAGATTTGGGCCTACCTTGGTTTGAAGCTTTCTTT

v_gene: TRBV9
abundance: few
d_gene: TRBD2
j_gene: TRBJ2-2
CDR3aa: CASSARLAGRTGELFF
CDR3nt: TGTGCCAGCAGCGCCCGACTAGCGGGCAGAACCGGGGAGCTGTTTTTT

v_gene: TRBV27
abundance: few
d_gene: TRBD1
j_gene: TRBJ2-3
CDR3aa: CASSTIFTRDRGREDTQYF
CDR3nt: TGTGCCAGCAGTACCATTTTCACCCGGGACAGGGGACGAGAAGATACGCAGTATTTT

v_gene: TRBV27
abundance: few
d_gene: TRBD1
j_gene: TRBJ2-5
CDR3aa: CASSLFSQGAVTQYF
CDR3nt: TGTGCCAGCAGTTTATTTTCGCAGGGGGCCGTGACCCAGTACTTC

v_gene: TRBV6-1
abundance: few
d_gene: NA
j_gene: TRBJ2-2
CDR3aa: CASSPASGGELFF
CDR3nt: TGTGCCAGCAGCCCGGCCTCGGGCGGGGAGCTGTTTTTT

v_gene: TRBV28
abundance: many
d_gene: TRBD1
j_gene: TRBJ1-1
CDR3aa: CASRDRGRTEAFF
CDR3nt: TGTGCCAGCAGGGACAGGGGGAGGACTGAAGCTTTCTTT

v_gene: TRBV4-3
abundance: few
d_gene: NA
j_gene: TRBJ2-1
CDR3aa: CASSQDAYRVLGYNEQFF
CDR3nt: TGCGCCAGCAGCCAAGACGCCTACAGGGTGTTAGGCTACAATGAGCAGTTCTTC

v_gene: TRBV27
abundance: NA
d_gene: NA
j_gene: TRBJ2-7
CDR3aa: CASSLGGVAYEQYF
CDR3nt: TGTGCCAGCAGTTTAGGAGGGGTGGCCTACGAGCAGTACTTC

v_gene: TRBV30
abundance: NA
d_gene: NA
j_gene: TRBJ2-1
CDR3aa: CAWSTTASSYNEQFF
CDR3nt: TGTGCCTGGAGTACAACAGCCTCCTCCTACAATGAGCAGTTCTTC

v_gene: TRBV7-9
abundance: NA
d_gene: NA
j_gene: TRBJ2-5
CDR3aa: CASSLAQPSGTQYF
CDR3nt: TGTGCCAGCAGCTTAGCGCAGCCCTCCGGGACCCAGTACTTC

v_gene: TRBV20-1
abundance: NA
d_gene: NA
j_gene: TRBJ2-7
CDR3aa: CSARGLADYEQYF
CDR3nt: TGCAGTGCTAGAGGCCTAGCCGACTACGAGCAGTACTTC

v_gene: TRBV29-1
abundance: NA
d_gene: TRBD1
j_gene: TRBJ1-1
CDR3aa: CSVEGTGAGKVEAFF
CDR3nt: TGCAGCGTTGAAGGGACAGGGGCAGGGAAGGTTGAAGCTTTCTTT

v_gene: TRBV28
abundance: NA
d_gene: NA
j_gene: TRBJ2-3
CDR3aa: CASSTRVGTDTQYF
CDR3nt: TGTGCCAGCAGTACTCGGGTGGGAACAGATACGCAGTATTTT

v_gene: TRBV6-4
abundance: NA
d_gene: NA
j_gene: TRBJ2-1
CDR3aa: CASSAWVANEQLF
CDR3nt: TGTGCCAGCAGTGCCTGGGTGGCCAATGAGCAGCTCTTC

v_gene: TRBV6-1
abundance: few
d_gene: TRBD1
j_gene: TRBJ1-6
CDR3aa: CASSTGGQRNSPLHF
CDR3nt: TGTGCCAGCTCCACAGGGGGCCAAAGAAATTCACCCCTCCACTTT

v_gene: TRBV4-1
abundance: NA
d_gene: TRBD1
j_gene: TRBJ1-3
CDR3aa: CASSQGDRGAGNTIYF
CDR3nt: TGCGCCAGCAGCCAAGGGGACAGGGGAGCTGGAAACACCATATATTTT

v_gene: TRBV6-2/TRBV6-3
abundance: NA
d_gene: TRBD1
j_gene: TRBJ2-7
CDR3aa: CASTPIQGVTYEQYF
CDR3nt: TGTGCCAGCACCCCGATTCAGGGGGTCACCTACGAGCAGTACTTC

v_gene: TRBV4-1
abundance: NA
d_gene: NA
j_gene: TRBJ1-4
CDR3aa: CASSQQGWEKLFF
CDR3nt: TGCGCCAGCAGCCAACAGGGTTGGGAAAAACTGTTTTTT

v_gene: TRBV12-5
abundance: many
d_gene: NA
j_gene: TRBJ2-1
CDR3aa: CASGPLGPYNEQFF
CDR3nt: TGTGCTAGTGGTCCCCTAGGGCCTTACAATGAGCAGTTCTTC

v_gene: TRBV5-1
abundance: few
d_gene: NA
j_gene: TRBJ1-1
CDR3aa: CASSLQEGNTEAFF
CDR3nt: TGCGCCAGCAGCTTACAGGAGGGAAACACTGAAGCTTTCTTT

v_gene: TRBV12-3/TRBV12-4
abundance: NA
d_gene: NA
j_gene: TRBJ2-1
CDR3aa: CASEGGLSAYNEQFF
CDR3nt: TGTGCCAGCGAGGGAGGCTTATCCGCCTACAATGAGCAGTTCTTC

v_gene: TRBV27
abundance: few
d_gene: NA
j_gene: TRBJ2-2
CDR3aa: CASTQPEANGELFF
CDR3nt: TGTGCCAGCACCCAACCGGAGGCGAACGGGGAGCTGTTTTTT

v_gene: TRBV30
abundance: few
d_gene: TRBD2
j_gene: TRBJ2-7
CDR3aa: CAWSVLGGSEQYF
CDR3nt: TGTGCCTGGAGTGTACTGGGGGGGAGTGAGCAGTACTTC

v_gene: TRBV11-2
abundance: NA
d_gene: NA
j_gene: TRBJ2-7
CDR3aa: CASARGYEQYF
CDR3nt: TGTGCCAGCGCTCGAGGGTACGAGCAGTACTTC

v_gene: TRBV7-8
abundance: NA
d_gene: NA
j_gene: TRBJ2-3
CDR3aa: CASSLWGPGTDTQYF
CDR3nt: TGTGCCAGCAGCTTATGGGGTCCTGGCACAGATACGCAGTATTTT

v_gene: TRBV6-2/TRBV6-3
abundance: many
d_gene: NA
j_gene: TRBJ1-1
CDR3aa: CASRETVNTEAFF
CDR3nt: TGTGCCAGCAGAGAGACGGTGAACACTGAAGCTTTCTTT

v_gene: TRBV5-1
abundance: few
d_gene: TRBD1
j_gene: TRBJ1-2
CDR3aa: CASSSAPGQGYGYTF
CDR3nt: TGCGCCAGCAGTTCTGCCCCGGGACAGGGCTATGGCTACACCTTC

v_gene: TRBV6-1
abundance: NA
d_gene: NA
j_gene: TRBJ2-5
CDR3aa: CASSEELPGGTQYF
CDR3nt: TGTGCCAGCAGTGAAGAGTTACCCGGGGGGACCCAGTACTTC

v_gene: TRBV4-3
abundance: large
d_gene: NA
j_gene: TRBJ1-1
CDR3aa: CASSQGLGDGAEAFF
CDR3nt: TGCGCCAGCAGCCAAGGCTTGGGGGACGGGGCTGAAGCTTTCTTT

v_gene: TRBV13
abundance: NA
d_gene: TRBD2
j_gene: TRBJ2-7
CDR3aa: CASSFGAGADEQYF
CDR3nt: TGTGCCAGCAGCTTCGGAGCGGGAGCCGACGAGCAGTACTTC

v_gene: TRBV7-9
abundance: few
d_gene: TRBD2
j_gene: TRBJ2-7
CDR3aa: CASSRTSGRAYEQYF
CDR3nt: TGTGCCAGCAGCCGGACTAGCGGGAGGGCCTACGAGCAGTACTTC

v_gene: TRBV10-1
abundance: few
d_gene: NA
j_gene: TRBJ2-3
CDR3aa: CASSFYGTDTQYF
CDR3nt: TGCGCCAGCTCCTTTTACGGCACAGATACGCAGTATTTT

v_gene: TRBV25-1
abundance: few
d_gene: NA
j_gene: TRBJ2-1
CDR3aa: CASSTGTSYNEQFF
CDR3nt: TGTGCCAGCAGTACCGGGACATCCTACAATGAGCAGTTCTTC

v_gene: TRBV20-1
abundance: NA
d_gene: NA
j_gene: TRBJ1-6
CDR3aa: CSARDPSTGRAYNSPLHF
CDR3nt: TGCAGTGCTAGAGATCCGAGTACAGGGAGGGCCTATAATTCACCCCTCCACTTT

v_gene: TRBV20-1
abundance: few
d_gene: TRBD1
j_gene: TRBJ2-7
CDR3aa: CSATLGRQGYEQYF
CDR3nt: TGCAGTGCTACCTTAGGGAGACAGGGCTACGAGCAGTACTTC

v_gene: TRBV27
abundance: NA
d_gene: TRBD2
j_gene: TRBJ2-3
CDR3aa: CASKMGGSGDTQYF
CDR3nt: TGTGCCAGCAAAATGGGGGGGAGTGGTGATACGCAGTATTTT

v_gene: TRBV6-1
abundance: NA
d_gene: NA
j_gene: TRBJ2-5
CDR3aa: CASGPSERQETQYF
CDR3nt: TGTGCCAGCGGTCCGTCCGAGCGACAAGAGACCCAGTACTTC

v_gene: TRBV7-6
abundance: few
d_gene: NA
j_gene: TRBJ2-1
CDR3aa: CASSLAMNYNEQFF
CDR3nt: TGTGCCAGCAGCTTAGCGATGAACTACAATGAGCAGTTCTTC

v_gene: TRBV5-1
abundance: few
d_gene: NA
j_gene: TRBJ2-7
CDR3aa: CASSLGQPAWNEQYF
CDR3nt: TGCGCCAGCAGCTTGGGGCAGCCCGCCTGGAACGAGCAGTACTTC

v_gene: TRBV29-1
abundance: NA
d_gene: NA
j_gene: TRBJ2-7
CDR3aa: CSVHLTAVNEQYF
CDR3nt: TGCAGCGTTCACTTGACGGCCGTGAACGAGCAGTACTTC

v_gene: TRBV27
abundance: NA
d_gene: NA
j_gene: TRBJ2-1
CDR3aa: CASSPYGPNEQFF
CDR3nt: TGTGCCAGCAGTCCGTACGGCCCCAATGAGCAGTTCTTC

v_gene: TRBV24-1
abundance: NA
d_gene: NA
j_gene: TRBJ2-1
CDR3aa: CATAGRGNSYNEQFF
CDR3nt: TGTGCCACCGCTGGCCGGGGGAACTCCTACAATGAGCAGTTCTTC

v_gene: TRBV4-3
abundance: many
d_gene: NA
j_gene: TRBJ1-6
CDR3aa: CASSQGYRDNSPLHF
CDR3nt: TGCGCCAGCAGCCAAGGGTACAGGGATAATTCACCCCTCCACTTT

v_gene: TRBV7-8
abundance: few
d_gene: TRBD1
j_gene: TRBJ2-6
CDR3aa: CASSPETGDGANVLTF
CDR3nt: TGTGCCAGCAGCCCCGAAACAGGGGATGGGGCCAACGTCCTGACTTTC

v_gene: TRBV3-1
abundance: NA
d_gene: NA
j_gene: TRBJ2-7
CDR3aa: CATSQDSWPIYEQYF
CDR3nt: TGTGCCACCAGCCAAGATTCGTGGCCGATTTACGAGCAGTACTTC

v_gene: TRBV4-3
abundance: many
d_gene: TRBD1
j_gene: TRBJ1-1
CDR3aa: CASSQLRTGLNTEAFF
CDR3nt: TGCGCCAGCAGCCAACTCCGGACAGGTCTAAACACTGAAGCTTTCTTT